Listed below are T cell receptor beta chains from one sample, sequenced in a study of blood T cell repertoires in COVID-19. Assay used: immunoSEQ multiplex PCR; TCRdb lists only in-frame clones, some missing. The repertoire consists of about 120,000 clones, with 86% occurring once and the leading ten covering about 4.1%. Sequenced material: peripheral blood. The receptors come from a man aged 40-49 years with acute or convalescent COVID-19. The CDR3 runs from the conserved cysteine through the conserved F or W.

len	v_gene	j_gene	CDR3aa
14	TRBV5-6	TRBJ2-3	CASSLDRGADTQYF
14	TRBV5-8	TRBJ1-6	CASSKRQGDSPLHF
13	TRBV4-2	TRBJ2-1	CASSPTSYNEQFF
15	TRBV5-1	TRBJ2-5	CASSKDRGLVETQYF
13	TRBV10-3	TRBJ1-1	CAISPTGKAEAFF
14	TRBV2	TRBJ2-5	CASRRGQGFETQYF
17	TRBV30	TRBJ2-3	CAWSVLKTGGLADTQYF
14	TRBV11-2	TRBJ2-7	CASSFGGVTYEQYF
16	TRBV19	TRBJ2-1	CASRPGQGRPVNEQFF
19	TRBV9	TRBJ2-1	CASSVTSGRTFSSYNEQFF
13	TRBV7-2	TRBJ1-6	CASSLQADSPLHF
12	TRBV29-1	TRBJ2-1	CSVYRGRNEQFF
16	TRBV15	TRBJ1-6	CATSTRKTGSNSPLHF
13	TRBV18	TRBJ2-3	CASSGLEADTQYF
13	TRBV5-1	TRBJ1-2	CASSLGQSYGYTF
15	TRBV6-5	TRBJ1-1	CASSPRVELNTEAFF